This T cell receptor (beta chain) was captured by sequencing in a study of beta chain features in type 1 diabetes. Findings and limits, study-wide: Researchers report that Type 1 diabetes patients had moderately but significantly shorter TCRB CDR3s across all four CD4+ subsets. A closer apparent resemblance between naive, central memory and Treg TCRB repertoires was seen in patients than in healthy donors.

Expressed TCRB transcripts got sequenced, as all isolated RNA was reverse transcribed. Method: immunoSEQ multiplex PCR; TCRdb's copy keeps in-frame clones and lacks some. Of 850,000 to 900,000 clones listed, 17% are singletons. Turning to this clone: As yet, its antigen is unknown.

This CDR3 has 16 residues. From germline, CDR1 is SGHTA and CDR2 FQGNSA. V lost 5 bases, J lost 5 bases, and 19 bases lay in between. The clonotype comes from a woman aged 18 to 35 in good health. Material for sequencing was naive CD4+ T cells from blood. The V gene is TRBV7-2, the J gene TRBJ2-1; no definite D call. CDR3 nucleotides: TGTGCCAGCAGCCCCCCCCCAAGGAGAGAAGACAATGAGCAGTTCTTC. Translation gives CASSPPPRREDNEQFF.